The 28 T cell receptor beta chains presented below share a single source sample, sequenced in a study of response to subunit inactivated influenza vaccine. TCRdb independently ran MiXCR on the RT-PCR reads; one entry per CDR3 protein. The sample includes a few hundred thousand distinct CDR3 sequences, around 15% of them seen just once. The sample was PBMCs from blood, taken roughly 12 days after vaccination. The source of these receptors is a middle-aged man who received an inactivated influenza vaccine.

The V and J genes are TRBV29-1 and TRBJ2-3, with 11 nucleotides matching TRBD1. This CDR3 is 12 amino acids long. Germline CDR1 and CDR2: SQVTM and ANQGSEA. J gave up 5 bases and V 7 bases, and 2 bases lay outside the gene matches. CDR3 region: CSADRGRDTQYF. The CDR3 DNA reads as TGCAGCGCGGACAGGGGGCGAGATACGCAGTATTTT.

The gene calls are TRBV5-1 and TRBJ1-4; D remains ambiguous. The germline V gene encodes CDR1 SGHRS and CDR2 YFSETQ. This CDR3 contains 13 residues. V shed 5 bases and J shed 8 bases, with 13 bases lying between them. The CDR3 here is CASRKAGGEKLFF. CDR3 coding DNA: TGCGCCAGCAGAAAGGCTGGTGGAGAAAAACTGTTTTTT. Variable domain in full (rest from reference TRBV5-1 and TRBJ1-4): KAGVTQTPRYLIKTRGQQVTLSCSPISGHRSVSWYQQTPGQGLQFLFEYFSETQRNKGNFPGRFSGRQFSNSRSEMNVSTLELGDSALYLCASRKAGGEKLFFGSGTQLSVL.

This clonotype turned up a few times. An end of the junction does not agree with germline; a read error may underlie this. The V call is TRBV6-5, the J call TRBJ2-5; 7 bases map to TRBD2. Germline lookup yields CDR1 MNHEY and CDR2 SVGAGI. The CDR3 contains 16 residues. The CDR3 coding sequence is TGTGCCAGCAGTGACTCGATTGGCGGGAGAGGAGAGACCCAGTACTTC. This gives the protein CASSDSIGGRGETQYF.

This clonotype showed up just a few times. The genes are TRBV5-4 and TRBJ2-1; 13 bases match TRBD2. Germline V gene lookup returns CDR1 SGHNT and CDR2 YYREEE (reference sequence). The CDR3 sequence is 19 residues long. Losses at the gene ends were 1 base for V and 0 bases for J; bases not matched to a gene: 7. CDR3 in DNA: TGTGCCAGCAGCTTGTCGGGACTAGCGGGAAGGCGCTCCTACAATGAGCAGTTCTTC. Protein product: CASSLSGLAGRRSYNEQFF.

This clonotype was detected only a few times. The chain combines TRBV29-1 with TRBJ2-7; 8 positions agree with TRBD1. CDR3 length: 12 amino acids. J was trimmed by 5 bases and V by 3 bases; bases with no gene match: 3. Germline loops: CDR1 SQVTM, CDR2 ANQGSEA. The DNA of the CDR3 is TGCAGCGTTGACCTGACAGGGGACGAGCAGTACTTC. It yields the protein CSVDLTGDEQYF.

This clonotype has only a few counts. This sequence joins TRBV20-1 and TRBJ2-7, with 8 bases lining up with TRBD2. Germline V CDR1 and CDR2: DFQATT, SNEGSKA (reference sequence). J was trimmed by 9 bases and V by 0 bases; bases with no gene match: 10. The CDR3 totals 14 residues. DNA for the CDR3: TGCAGTGCTAGAGATGGGCTAGCGGGTTATGGGCAGTACTTC. Protein product: CSARDGLAGYGQYF.

The gene calls are TRBV7-2 and TRBJ2-7, with D possibly matching TRBD1 (5 bases). Per germline, CDR1 SGHTA and CDR2 FQGNSA. The V end lost 3 bases, the J end lost 2 bases, and 14 bases lay between the germline ends. This CDR3 region has 15 residues. CDR3 protein: CASSFQGSRTYEQYF. The CDR3 nucleotides are TGTGCCAGCAGCTTCCAGGGTAGTAGGACCTACGAGCAGTACTTC.

This clonotype was recorded a few times. This chain links TRBV20-1 with TRBJ1-3, with D hard to call. The CDR3 runs 15 residues. V was pared by 0 bases and J by 2 bases, with 11 bases between. The germline gives CDR1 DFQATT, CDR2 SNEGSKA (reference sequence). The DNA for the CDR3 is TGCAGTGCTAGAGATACTAGGACGGCTGGAAACACCATATATTTT. Protein: CSARDTRTAGNTIYF.

The V gene is TRBV29-1, the J gene TRBJ2-1; D is possibly TRBD2 (6 bases). This CDR3 has 13 amino acids. Trimming removed 4 bases at V and 6 bases at J, with 13 bases between. Germline V CDR1 and CDR2: SQVTM, ANQGSEA. In DNA, the CDR3 is TGCAGCGTTGTTGGTAGCGGATTCAATGAGCAGTTCTTC. Its protein product is CSVVGSGFNEQFF.

In this sample, this clonotype turned up a few times. This sequence joins TRBV12-3 or TRBV12-4 and TRBJ1-2; D is unresolved. This CDR3 is built from 13 residues. V lost 2 bases and J lost 8, with 12 bases in between. The CDR3 DNA reads as TGTGCCAGCAGTTTATTCGGGGAGCCGGGCTACACCTTC. Amino acids: CASSLFGEPGYTF.

The genes are TRBV20-1 and TRBJ1-1, with D maybe TRBD1 (5 bases). The CDR3 is 13 residues long. The V end was cut by 0 bases, the J end by 5 bases, with 10 bases between. Germline CDR1 DFQATT, CDR2 SNEGSKA (reference sequence). The CDR3 reads CSAREAWGTEAFF. The CDR3 nucleotides read TGCAGTGCTAGAGAAGCGTGGGGGACTGAAGCTTTCTTT.

The chain has TRBV11-2 and TRBJ2-5, with D hard to call. This CDR3 contains 15 residues. V lost 4 bases to trimming and J lost 2 bases, with 14 bases between them. CDR1 is SGHAT, CDR2 FQNNGV, per germline. The CDR3 reads CASSSYQKVQETQYF. CDR3 nucleotides: TGTGCCAGCAGCTCCTACCAGAAGGTTCAAGAGACCCAGTACTTC.

The chain is built from TRBV9 and TRBJ2-1; 9 positions agree with TRBD1. The ends lost 4 bases at V and 3 bases at J; junction bases unmatched: 5. From germline, CDR1 is SGDLS and CDR2 YYNGEE. CDR3 size: 15 residues. The CDR3, as DNA: TGTGCCAGCAGCTTTCCGGGACAGGGCTACAATGAGCAGTTCTTC. This encodes CASSFPGQGYNEQFF.

This clonotype has ten or more counts. The rearrangement joins TRBV2 to TRBJ2-1; D might be TRBD1 or TRBD2, each matching 5 bases. The V and J ends lost 4 bases and 5 bases respectively, with 9 bases between them. This CDR3 contains 13 residues. Germline V gene data show CDR1 as SNHLY and CDR2 as FYNNEI. The CDR3 DNA is TGTGCCAGCAGTGTGGGACCTGACAATGAGCAGTTCTTC. Encoded protein: CASSVGPDNEQFF.

The sample holds a few counts of this clonotype. The chain uses TRBV6-1 and TRBJ2-7, with 7 bases aligning to TRBD1. The J segment lost 0 bases and the V segment lost 6 bases, leaving 8 bases of the junction unmatched. CDR3 length equals 15 residues. Germline V gives CDR1 MNHNS, CDR2 SASEGT. The CDR3: CASSNSGTVSYEQYF. The CDR3, as DNA: TGTGCCAGCAGCAATTCCGGGACAGTCTCCTACGAGCAGTACTTC.

The chain recombines TRBV11-2 with TRBJ2-7; possibly TRBD2 for D (6 bases). The germline V gene has CDR1 SGHAT and CDR2 FQNNGV. The CDR3 totals 15 residues. The germline V and J ends were trimmed by 5 bases and 3 bases, with 17 bases remaining between them. CDR3 nucleotides: TGTGCCAGCAGCAACTGGCGGGGACCCGGCTACGAGCAGTACTTC. This sequence encodes CASSNWRGPGYEQYF.

This clonotype appeared a few times. J is TRBJ2-2 and V is TRBV5-1; possibly TRBD1 for D (6 bases). In germline, CDR1 is SGHRS, CDR2 YFSETQ. The ends were cut back, 4 bases at V and 1 base at J, with 20 bases in the middle. The CDR3 has 18 residues. The CDR3: CASSRIEQGVGNTGELFF. The CDR3 region has the DNA TGCGCCAGCAGCCGAATCGAACAGGGAGTCGGGAACACCGGGGAGCTGTTTTTT.

The chain has TRBV18 and TRBJ1-4; D is ambiguous. The germline V gene encodes CDR1 KGHSH and CDR2 LQKENI. The CDR3 totals 13 residues. Trimming left V 3 bases short and J 7 bases short, with 9 bases between. CDR3: CASSPVTSEKLFF. CDR3 nucleotides: TGTGCCAGCTCACCGGTGACGAGTGAAAAACTGTTTTTT.

The rearrangement uses TRBV19 and TRBJ2-1; D might be TRBD1 (6 bases). The CDR3 contains 13 residues. Germline V CDR1 and CDR2: LNHDA, SQIVND (reference sequence). V was clipped by 6 bases and J by 6 bases, with 12 bases between them. The CDR3 DNA reads TGTGCCAGTAGGACAGGATATGGCAATGAGCAGTTCTTC. Its protein is CASRTGYGNEQFF.

This clonotype was recorded a few times. This sequence joins TRBV20-1 and TRBJ2-1, with 7 bases lining up with TRBD1. After removal of 3 bases from V and 5 bases from J, the junction contained 7 bases not matched to a gene. The CDR3 contains 14 residues. Per the germline V gene, CDR1 is DFQATT and CDR2 is SNEGSKA (reference sequence). The CDR3 coding sequence is TGCAGTGCTAGGAAGGGGGCCTCTGACAATGAGCAGTTCTTC. Translated, it gives CSARKGASDNEQFF.

In this sample, this clonotype turned up many times. This chain connects TRBV12-3 or TRBV12-4 to TRBJ2-7; D not resolved. V lost 5 bases, J lost 1 base, and 6 bases lay in between. The CDR3 extends over 12 amino acids. The CDR3 loop is CASSRLSYEQYF. The CDR3 coding sequence is TGTGCCAGCAGTCGACTTTCCTACGAGCAGTACTTC.

This clonotype occurred a few times. The chain links TRBV6-2 or TRBV6-3 to TRBJ1-6; 11 bases line up with TRBD1. Germline V gives CDR1 MNHEY, CDR2 SVGEGT. The CDR3 runs 16 residues. J was trimmed by 9 bases and V by 6 bases; bases with no gene match: 10. CDR3 sequence: CASSSDRGRRSSPLHF. DNA of the CDR3: TGTGCCAGCAGCTCGGACAGGGGGCGAAGAAGTTCACCCCTCCACTTT.

This chain connects TRBV20-1 to TRBJ2-1, with D possibly called TRBD1 or TRBD2 (6 bases each). Trimming took 5 bases from V and 7 from J, leaving 21 bases between them. CDR1 and CDR2 (germline): DFQATT, SNEGSKA (reference sequence). This CDR3 has 15 amino acids. CDR3 in amino acids: CSALDIGGSYNEQFF. The DNA for the CDR3 is TGCAGTGCTTTAGATATAGGGGGGAGCTATAATGAGCAGTTCTTC.

The chain recombines TRBV12-3 or TRBV12-4 with TRBJ2-2, with TRBD1 matching 10 bases. CDR3 length: 14 residues. V lost 6 bases to trimming and J lost 7 bases; unmatched junction nucleotides: 5. DNA for the CDR3: TGTGCCAGCAGGATGGGACAGGGGAACGGGGAGCTGTTTTTT. This sequence encodes CASRMGQGNGELFF.

This clonotype showed up just a few times. In DNA, the CDR3 is TGTGCCAGCAGTGATAGTCAGCCCCAGCATTTT. Residues: CASSDSQPQHF. The rearrangement uses TRBV2 and TRBJ1-5, with D uncertain. The CDR3 extends over 11 amino acids. Germline V lookup: CDR1 SNHLY, CDR2 FYNNEI. V was shortened by 3 bases and J by 6 bases, with 3 bases between the two germline ends.

The chain couples TRBV7-2 to TRBJ2-7; perhaps TRBD1 as D (6 bases). V lost 1 base, J lost 5 bases, and 15 bases lay in between. The germline CDR1 and CDR2 sequences are SGHTA and FQGNSA. The CDR3 extends over 15 amino acids. CDR3 protein: CASSLVSFGGNEQYF. The CDR3 DNA reads TGTGCCAGCAGCTTAGTGTCGTTTGGGGGCAACGAGCAGTACTTC.

This clonotype has ten or more counts. The CDR3 coding sequence is TGTGCCATCAGTGAATCTAAACGAGAGACGATCACAGATACGCAGTATTTT. It encodes CAISESKRETITDTQYF. The V call is TRBV10-3, the J call TRBJ2-3; D remains unclear. CDR3 length equals 17 residues. The V and J ends lost 3 bases and 2 bases respectively, with 18 bases between them. Germline CDR1 ENHRY, CDR2 SYGVKD.

This clonotype occurred many times. This chain joins TRBV5-1 and TRBJ2-5; 7 bases line up with TRBD2. Germline values: CDR1 SGHRS, CDR2 YFSETQ. Trimming took 4 bases from V and 0 from J; bases not matched to a gene: 3. The CDR3 is 14 residues long. CDR3 nucleotides: TGCGCCAGCAGCGTGGGGACTAACCAAGAGACCCAGTACTTC. Amino acid sequence: CASSVGTNQETQYF.